These 30 T cell receptor beta chains were all obtained from the same sample, sequenced in a study of blood T cell repertoires in COVID-19. Data came from immunoSEQ multiplex PCR; TCRdb stores just in-frame clones and leaves some out. The sample contains fewer than 150,000 clones, roughly four fifths of which appear only once. The sequencing input was peripheral blood. These TCRs come from a human donor in a cohort sampled during active COVID-19.

This clone was detected a few times. The chain joins TRBV25-1 to TRBJ1-6; 9 bases fit TRBD1. Germline trimming cut 5 bases from V and 7 bases from J; bases unmatched to any gene: 6. Germline loops: CDR1 MGHDK, CDR2 SYGVNS. This CDR3 region has 15 residues. CDR3 nucleotide sequence: TGTGCCAGCAGTCCCAATACAGGGGGCAATTCACCCCTCCACTTT. This gives the protein CASSPNTGGNSPLHF.

Only one count was recorded for this clone. The DNA for the CDR3 is TGTGCCAGCAGCTTAGTCCGCGGGGCGGACCTGAGACTGACCCAGTACTTC. This sequence encodes CASSLVRGADLRLTQYF. This chain uses TRBV7-9 with TRBJ2-5; a possible D gene is TRBD2 (6 bases). The V and J ends lost 1 base and 7 bases respectively, with 22 bases between them. The CDR3 covers 17 residues. The V gene's germline CDR1 is SEHNR and CDR2 FQNEAQ (reference sequence).

The genes are TRBV2 and TRBJ2-7; D possibly corresponds to TRBD2 (6 bases). The germline V gene has CDR1 SNHLY and CDR2 FYNNEI. Trimming left V 8 bases short and J 6 bases short, with 23 bases between. The CDR3 loop spans 15 amino acids. CDR3 DNA: TGTGCCAGCGGTTCGGAGGGAATCTTAAGGGGCGAGCAGTACTTC. This codes for CASGSEGILRGEQYF.

The chain employs TRBV7-9 and TRBJ2-2; tentative D call: TRBD1 (6 bases). The CDR3 has 16 residues. Germline V lookup: CDR1 SEHNR, CDR2 FQNEAQ (reference sequence). V was shortened by 0 bases and J by 5 bases, with 13 bases between the two germline ends. As DNA, the CDR3 is TGTGCCAGCAGCTTAGCCCCCCTACAGGGTACCGGGGAGCTGTTTTTT. Encoded protein: CASSLAPLQGTGELFF.

V and J are TRBV7-9 and TRBJ1-4; the match to TRBD1 covers 12 bases. Per the germline V gene, CDR1 is SEHNR and CDR2 is FQNEAQ (reference sequence). The junction had 5 bases not matched to a gene; V was cut back by 5 bases and J by 7 bases. CDR3 length: 15 amino acids. CDR3 amino acids: CASSRDRGRVEKLFF. The CDR3 nucleotides are TGTGCCAGCAGCAGGGACAGGGGGCGCGTTGAAAAACTGTTTTTT.

The chain employs TRBV11-3 and TRBJ2-1; D possibly corresponds to TRBD2 (6 bases). V lost 0 bases, J lost 10 bases, and 13 bases lay in between. Germline V gene data show CDR1 as SGHNT and CDR2 as YENEEA. The CDR3 runs to 14 residues. CDR3 DNA sequence: TGTGCCAGCAGCTTAGATGGGGGGAGTGTGGAGCAGTTCTTC. Protein sequence: CASSLDGGSVEQFF.

The chain uses TRBV6-1 and TRBJ2-7, with D possibly being TRBD1 (5 bases). The V gene's germline CDR1 is MNHNS and CDR2 SASEGT. Trimming took 2 bases from V and 1 from J, leaving 9 bases between them. CDR3 length equals 14 residues. For the CDR3, the DNA is TGTGCCAGCAGTGAACAGGGATCATCCTACGAGCAGTACTTC. The encoded protein is CASSEQGSSYEQYF.

The CDR3 bases are TGTGCCAGCAGCTTAGTTTTAGGGACAGACTCCTACAATGAGCAGTTCTTC. It is translated as CASSLVLGTDSYNEQFF. The chain has TRBV7-6 and TRBJ2-1, with 7 bases aligning to TRBD1. Looked up from germline, CDR1 is SGHVS and CDR2 is FNYEAQ. This CDR3 comprises 17 residues. The junction had 6 bases not matched to a gene; V was cut back by 1 base and J by 0 bases.

This rearrangement joins TRBV5-1 to TRBJ2-7; weak D call: TRBD1 (5 bases). The CDR3 loop spans 12 amino acids. Between the trimmed V and J ends, which lost 3 bases and 5 bases, there was a span of 9 bases. Looked up from germline, CDR1 is SGHRS and CDR2 is YFSETQ. CDR3 sequence: CASSSQGNEQYF. The CDR3 DNA sequence: TGCGCCAGCAGCTCCCAGGGAAACGAGCAGTACTTC.

This sequence joins TRBV7-9 and TRBJ1-2, with D hard to call. This CDR3 has 15 residues. Germline CDR1 reads SEHNR; CDR2 reads FQNEAQ (reference sequence). V was trimmed by 1 base and J by 5 bases, leaving 14 bases between them. As DNA, the CDR3 is TGTGCCAGCAGCTTAGAGATGTCCCGGTGGTATGGCTACACCTTC. Amino acid sequence: CASSLEMSRWYGYTF. The complete variable domain, with remaining parts taken from reference TRBV7-9 and TRBJ1-2, reads DTGVSQNPRHKITKRGQNVTFRCDPISEHNRLYWYRQTLGQGPEFLTYFQNEAQLEKSRLLSDRFSAERPKGSFSTLEIQRTEQGDSAMYLCASSLEMSRWYGYTFGSGTRLTVV.

The chain employs TRBV3-1 (or the pseudogene TRBV3-2) and TRBJ1-4; D remains ambiguous. Germline V gives CDR1 LGHDT, CDR2 YNNKEL (reference sequence). Between the trimmed V and J ends, which lost 4 bases and 0 bases, there was a span of 12 bases. The CDR3 is 16 amino acids. The CDR3 coding sequence is TGTGCCAGCAGCCGGAACACGGGTACAACTAATGAAAAACTGTTTTTT. Its protein is CASSRNTGTTNEKLFF.

This clone was detected only a few times. Other DNA sequences in this sample translate to the same CDR3. The J gene is TRBJ2-5, the V gene TRBV5-1, with 12 bases fitting TRBD1. Germline-derived CDR1 and CDR2 are SGHRS and YFSETQ. The CDR3 has 16 amino acids. V was clipped by 4 bases and J by 0 bases; unmatched bases: 4. CDR3 DNA sequence: TGCGCCAGCAGCCCAGGGACAGGGGGCTACCAAGAGACCCAGTACTTC. Protein: CASSPGTGGYQETQYF.

CDR3 amino acids: CASSLSAGGRSYNEQFF. In nucleotides, the CDR3 is TGTGCCAGCAGCTTATCGGCGGGGGGGCGATCCTACAATGAGCAGTTCTTC. The chain combines TRBV7-6 with TRBJ2-1; 9 nucleotides agree with TRBD2. Trimming cost V 2 bases and J 1 base; bases outside gene matches: 6. The CDR3 is 17 residues long. Germline V gene sequence: CDR1 SGHVS, CDR2 FNYEAQ.

The V call is TRBV7-9, the J call TRBJ2-7, with a possible D match to TRBD1 (6 bases). The CDR3 sequence is 15 residues long. V was cut by 5 bases and J by 3 bases, with 17 bases left in between. Germline V CDR1 and CDR2: SEHNR, FQNEAQ (reference sequence). DNA for the CDR3: TGTGCCAGCAGCGAGACAGGCAAAGAAGGCTACGAGCAGTACTTC. This translates into CASSETGKEGYEQYF.

The V gene is TRBV5-1, the J gene TRBJ2-1; D is possibly TRBD1 (6 bases). V lost 0 bases, J lost 8 bases, and 18 bases lay in between. The V gene's germline CDR1 is SGHRS and CDR2 YFSETQ. The CDR3 loop spans 16 amino acids. CDR3 nucleotide sequence: TGCGCCAGCAGCTTGGTTCAGGGGCCCGAAAGGGATGAGCAGTTCTTC. Translation: CASSLVQGPERDEQFF. The full variable domain, its missing parts supplied by reference TRBV5-1 and TRBJ2-1, is KAGVTQTPRYLIKTRGQQVTLSCSPISGHRSVSWYQQTPGQGLQFLFEYFSETQRNKGNFPGRFSGRQFSNSRSEMNVSTLELGDSALYLCASSLVQGPERDEQFFGPGTRLTVL.

The chain is built from TRBV19 and TRBJ2-3; 8 bases line up with TRBD1. This CDR3 comprises 14 residues. The J segment lost 4 bases and the V segment lost 6 bases, leaving 6 bases of the junction unmatched. Germline CDR1 and CDR2: LNHDA and SQIVND (reference sequence). The CDR3 spells CASSRGLPSDTQYF. CDR3 nucleotide sequence: TGTGCCAGTAGCAGGGGGCTCCCCTCAGATACGCAGTATTTT.

CDR3 coding DNA: TGTGCCAGCAGTGAATATAGGGGACTCACTCAAGAGACCCAGTACTTC. This sequence encodes CASSEYRGLTQETQYF. This chain links TRBV25-1 with TRBJ2-5; possibly TRBD2 for D (6 bases). The V gene's germline CDR1 is MGHDK and CDR2 SYGVNS. Trimming left V 0 bases short and J 2 bases short, with 13 bases between. This CDR3 has 16 amino acids.

This chain links TRBV15 with TRBJ1-5; D may be TRBD1 (6 bases). Germline V gives CDR1 LNHNV, CDR2 YYDKDF (reference sequence). CDR3 length equals 16 residues. The V and J ends lost 0 bases and 5 bases respectively, with 14 bases between them. CDR3 protein: CATSRDRGRGDQPQHF. The CDR3 DNA reads as TGTGCCACCAGCAGAGATCGTGGCAGGGGCGATCAGCCCCAGCATTTT.

The chain links TRBV27 to TRBJ1-2; D is unresolved. CDR1 MNHEY and CDR2 SMNVEV come from the germline V gene (reference sequence). V was cut by 4 bases and J by 8 bases, with 20 bases left in between. There are 15 residues in the CDR3. The CDR3 DNA follows: TGTGCCAGCAGTTCCCGGTTAACTAGGGAGCTGGGCTACACCTTC. Amino acids: CASSSRLTRELGYTF.

The chain links TRBV2 to TRBJ2-7; TRBD1 matches 7 bases. Trimming at V came to 8 bases and at J to 4 bases, leaving 5 bases not matched to a gene. CDR3 length: 12 amino acids. Germline values: CDR1 SNHLY, CDR2 FYNNEI. This CDR3 is CASGTVKYEQYF. The CDR3 region has the DNA TGTGCCAGCGGGACAGTTAAGTACGAGCAGTACTTC.

The V and J genes are TRBV12-3 or TRBV12-4 and TRBJ2-1; 8 bases map to TRBD2. J lost 7 bases, V lost 8 bases, and 7 bases had no gene match. The CDR3 consists of 13 residues. The CDR3 loop reads CASEAGGRNEQFF. The CDR3 DNA reads TGTGCCAGCGAGGCGGGGGGTAGAAATGAGCAGTTCTTC.

V usage is TRBV6-5 and J usage is TRBJ2-7, with D perhaps matching TRBD1 (6 bases). V was cut by 4 bases and J by 1 base, with 8 bases left in between. The CDR3 is 13 amino acids. CDR1 is MNHEY and CDR2 is SVGAGI in the germline V gene. The CDR3 DNA reads TGTGCCAGCAGTTTACAGGGTTCCTACGAGCAGTACTTC. This codes for CASSLQGSYEQYF.

In its sample, this clone was seen a few times. The J gene is TRBJ2-7, the V gene TRBV27; 7 bases fit TRBD1. This CDR3 is 14 amino acids long. The junction had 6 bases not matched to a gene; V was cut back by 5 bases and J by 2 bases. CDR1 MNHEY and CDR2 SMNVEV come from the germline V gene (reference sequence). CDR3 nucleotide sequence: TGTGCCAGCAGTCCAGACAGGGTGGCCTACGAGCAGTACTTC. Its protein is CASSPDRVAYEQYF.

The chain couples TRBV10-1 to TRBJ1-1, with 9 bases aligning to TRBD1. The V gene's germline CDR1 is WNHNN and CDR2 SYGVQD (reference sequence). With V trimmed by 0 bases and J by 6 bases, 5 bases remained unmatched. There are 15 residues in the CDR3. CDR3 protein: CASSESGQGRAEAFF. The CDR3 nucleotides are TGCGCCAGCAGTGAGTCGGGACAGGGAAGGGCTGAAGCTTTCTTT.

The V gene is TRBV7-8, the J gene TRBJ2-1; TRBD2 might be the D (6 bases). Looked up from germline, CDR1 is SGHVS and CDR2 is FQNEAQ. The CDR3 consists of 16 residues. V was cut by 5 bases and J by 0 bases, with 14 bases left in between. In nucleotides, the CDR3 is TGTGCCAGCAGCGCGGGACTTTCCCGCTCCTACAATGAGCAGTTCTTC. It codes for CASSAGLSRSYNEQFF.

The V gene is TRBV19, the J gene TRBJ2-7; 11 bases are a match to TRBD2. Unmatched junction bases numbered 10, after V lost 3 bases and J lost 0 bases. Germline V gene sequence: CDR1 LNHDA, CDR2 SQIVND (reference sequence). The CDR3 extends over 18 amino acids. CDR3 loop: CASSMVALAGGFSYEQYF. The CDR3 DNA reads TGTGCCAGTAGTATGGTGGCCCTAGCGGGAGGTTTCTCCTACGAGCAGTACTTC.

The genes are TRBV2 and TRBJ2-7, with D tentatively TRBD1 (6 bases). Trimming left V 5 bases short and J 0 bases short, with 11 bases between. Per the germline V gene, CDR1 is SNHLY and CDR2 is FYNNEI. This CDR3 is built from 14 residues. The CDR3 here is CASSWTESSYEQYF. The CDR3 coding sequence is TGTGCCAGCAGTTGGACAGAAAGCTCCTACGAGCAGTACTTC.

This chain joins TRBV3-1 (or the pseudogene TRBV3-2) and TRBJ1-6; tentatively, D is TRBD1 (5 bases). The CDR3 length is 14 residues. The V end lost 1 base, the J end lost 7 bases, and 8 bases lay between the germline ends. Germline assignment: CDR1 LGHDT and CDR2 YNNKEL (reference sequence). The CDR3 sequence is CASSQARGNSPLHF. CDR3 nucleotide sequence: TGTGCCAGCAGCCAAGCGCGGGGGAATTCACCCCTCCACTTT.

The CDR3 nucleotides read TGTGCCATCAGTGAAGCCCCGGGGACTTCTTACAATGAGCAGTTCTTC. Protein: CAISEAPGTSYNEQFF. This rearrangement joins TRBV10-3 to TRBJ2-1; D possibly corresponds to TRBD2 (6 bases). Germline values: CDR1 ENHRY, CDR2 SYGVKD. V was pared by 3 bases and J by 4 bases, with 16 bases between. The CDR3 totals 16 residues.

The chain has TRBV3-1 (or the pseudogene TRBV3-2) and TRBJ2-7; tentatively, D is TRBD1 (6 bases). This CDR3 spans 15 amino acids. CDR1 is LGHDT and CDR2 is YNNKEL in the germline V gene (reference sequence). V dropped 0 bases and J dropped 2 bases, with 11 bases sitting between them. The chain's CDR3 is CASSQEGGMPYEQYF. DNA of the CDR3: TGTGCCAGCAGCCAAGAAGGGGGAATGCCCTACGAGCAGTACTTC.